The rows below give T cell receptor beta chains drawn from one sample of a study of glioma-infiltrating T cells. From the multiplex PCR reads, TCRdb called clonotypes with MiXCR, one entry per CDR3 protein. The table records under 150,000 distinct CDR3 sequences, around 23% of them present only once. Specimen: glioma tissue, nonneoplastic brain tissue, or PBMCs (not recorded which). The receptor set was obtained from a human donor with low-grade glioma or glioblastoma, undergoing nonglioma brain surgery, or in good health (not recorded which). Both conserved end residues are trimmed from each CDR3. D genes are given only for firm matches.

D	V	CDR3
.	TRBV19	ASSINRASGNTIY
TRBD2	TRBV7-2	ASSLGGGAETQY
TRBD2	TRBV7-2	ASSFTSGAHNEQF
TRBD1	TRBV3-1	ASTPTGTGGLKTQY
TRBD2	TRBV15	ATSRDLAGGPRW
.	TRBV12-3/TRBV12-4	ASTSNQPQR
.	TRBV7-6	ASSHGGSTDTQY
.	TRBV6-2/TRBV6-3	ASSYAKQETQY
.	TRBV7-9	ASSQVNWKSYNEQF
.	TRBV27	ASSSGQPGHYGYT
.	TRBV7-9	ASTPEGGLQETQY
.	TRBV3-1	ASSQGTGLWGPQH
.	TRBV2	ASITRDTEAF
.	TRBV28	ASSLLTEGDTEAF
TRBD1	TRBV25-1	ASSEGQGGLNPPLH
TRBD1	TRBV5-1	ASSLGSTGIYGYT
.	TRBV6-1	ASTLRAGLTYNEQF
.	TRBV7-6	ASSLIGPDTGELF
TRBD1	TRBV6-2/TRBV6-3	ASSWTGAGNEQS
TRBD2	TRBV6-1	ASSIWTSGARRGQY
.	TRBV7-6	ASSLVLSSYNEQF
TRBD2	TRBV7-2	ASSNREGRETQY
TRBD2	TRBV6-2/TRBV6-3	ASSYSSPIAGQETQY
.	TRBV29-1	SVEVRTVGYT
TRBD1	TRBV2	ASTVDRVNEKLF
.	TRBV5-4	ASSWRGATQY
.	TRBV6-1	ASSMDRYNSPLH
TRBD2	TRBV24-1	ATMWGGSGSSYNEQF
.	TRBV19	ASSIDLSRTDTGELF
.	TRBV19	ASSTRGASNQPQH